Listed below are T cell receptor beta chains from one sample, sequenced in a study of blood T cells in healthy people across ages. MiXCR, applied by TCRdb to the 5' RACE reads, yields one record per CDR3 protein. The sample lists some 1.4 million distinct CDR3 sequences, around two fifths occurring once. The sequenced sample consisted of blood. Receptor source: a woman between 18 and 29 years old in good health. The CDR3 runs from the conserved cysteine through the conserved F or W. The D gene is left open where the match is weak. Expanded clones are given a class, and other clones once, few, many or no size at all.

D gene	clone size	J gene	V gene	CDR3 protein	CDR3 DNA
.	.	TRBJ1-5	TRBV6-1	CASSPLKQPQHF	TGTGCCAGCAGCCCCCTCAAGCAGCCCCAGCATTTT
.	.	TRBJ2-7	TRBV27	CASSSRPRDYEQYF	TGTGCCAGCAGTTCCCGGCCGAGAGACTACGAGCAGTACTTC
.	many	TRBJ1-1	TRBV29-1	CSVDYGTEAFF	TGCAGCGTTGACTACGGGACTGAAGCTTTCTTT
.	few	TRBJ2-3	TRBV7-2	CASSLDAQRTQYF	TGTGCCAGCAGCTTAGACGCACAGAGGACGCAGTATTTT
.	.	TRBJ2-1	TRBV27	CASRTGGQVNNEQFF	TGTGCCAGCAGGACGGGGGGACAGGTTAACAATGAGCAGTTCTTC
.	few	TRBJ2-1	TRBV7-3	CASSLTQSDNEQFF	TGTGCCAGCAGCTTAACCCAGAGCGACAATGAGCAGTTCTTC
TRBD1	few	TRBJ2-1	TRBV9	CATTQGDFLGNEQFF	TGTGCCACCACACAGGGGGACTTTCTGGGTAATGAGCAGTTCTTC
.	.	TRBJ1-5	TRBV30	CAWKNPGNQPQHF	TGTGCCTGGAAAAATCCCGGCAATCAGCCCCAGCATTTT
TRBD1	.	TRBJ1-2	TRBV20-1	CSASRQGFDYGYTF	TGCAGTGCTAGTCGACAGGGGTTTGACTATGGCTACACCTTC
.	.	TRBJ2-3	TRBV2	CASSALTQGGDTQYF	TGTGCCAGCAGTGCGCTTACGCAGGGTGGGGATACGCAGTATTTT
.	.	TRBJ1-5	TRBV6-5	CASSRNGGNQPQHF	TGTGCCAGCAGTCGCAACGGAGGTAATCAGCCCCAGCATTTT
.	few	TRBJ2-5	TRBV4-1	CASSQEARGAYQETQYF	TGCGCCAGCAGCCAAGAGGCCCGGGGGGCCTACCAAGAGACCCAGTACTTC
.	.	TRBJ2-5	TRBV12-3/TRBV12-4	CASSWWTREQYF	TGTGCCAGCAGTTGGTGGACAAGGGAGCAGTACTTC
TRBD1	.	TRBJ2-7	TRBV6-5	CASSRRRGSLAGEQYF	TGTGCCAGCAGTCGACGCAGGGGGTCTCTTGCGGGTGAGCAGTACTTC
TRBD2	.	TRBJ2-1	TRBV2	CASGAGGGNEQFF	TGTGCCAGCGGGGCGGGAGGAGGGAATGAGCAGTTCTTC
.	.	TRBJ2-3	TRBV2	CASRLPQDTQYF	TGTGCCAGCAGATTACCCCAAGATACGCAGTATTTT
.	.	TRBJ2-1	TRBV12-3/TRBV12-4	CASSGAGRGNEQFF	TGTGCCAGCAGTGGAGCAGGGCGAGGGAATGAGCAGTTCTTC
TRBD2	.	TRBJ2-1	TRBV6-5	CASSYSKGPSGRPGNEQFF	TGTGCCAGCAGTTACTCGAAAGGACCTAGCGGGAGGCCTGGGAATGAGCAGTTCTTC
TRBD2	once	TRBJ2-1	TRBV13	CASSLELIPQTSGGLPSYNEQFF	TGTGCCAGCAGCTTAGAATTGATTCCTCAGACTAGCGGGGGGCTTCCCTCCTACAATGAGCAGTTCTTC
TRBD1	few	TRBJ2-1	TRBV28	CASRPTGDNEQFF	TGTGCCAGCAGGCCGACAGGGGACAATGAGCAGTTCTTC
.	.	TRBJ2-3	TRBV7-9	CASPSLGPPDTQYF	TGTGCCAGCCCAAGTTTAGGCCCCCCAGATACGCAGTATTTT
TRBD1	.	TRBJ1-5	TRBV6-1	CASSEVGGTGGTLSGQPQHF	TGTGCCAGCAGTGAAGTAGGGGGGACAGGGGGAACTCTTAGCGGTCAGCCCCAGCATTTT
.	few	TRBJ1-2	TRBV6-1	CASSEVNGVGYTF	TGTGCCAGCAGTGAAGTTAATGGGGTTGGCTACACCTTC
.	few	TRBJ2-5	TRBV3-1	CASARTGPAGSYF	TGTGCCAGCGCACGAACAGGGCCCGCGGGGTCGTACTTC
.	.	TRBJ2-6	TRBV12-3/TRBV12-4	CASSFAGGSGANVLTF	TGTGCCAGCAGTTTCGCCGGGGGCTCTGGGGCCAACGTCCTGACTTTC
.	once	TRBJ2-2	TRBV2	CASTYIKTGELFF	TGTGCCAGCACGTACATAAAGACCGGGGAGCTGTTTTTT
TRBD2	few	TRBJ2-1	TRBV4-1	CASSQAHGTSKYNEQFF	TGCGCCAGCAGCCAGGCCCACGGGACTAGCAAATACAATGAGCAGTTCTTC
TRBD1	few	TRBJ1-2	TRBV5-1	CASSSTTGTVHNGYTF	TGCGCCAGCAGCTCCACGACAGGGACAGTTCATAATGGCTACACCTTC
.	.	TRBJ2-7	TRBV4-1	CASSQLISYEQYF	TGCGCCAGCAGCCAACTAATCAGCTACGAGCAGTACTTC
TRBD2	few	TRBJ2-1	TRBV20-1	CSASSLSSGGLGSAEQFF	TGCAGTGCTAGTTCGTTGTCTAGCGGGGGCCTCGGCTCTGCTGAGCAGTTCTTC
.	.	TRBJ2-7	TRBV12-3/TRBV12-4	CASESYNEQYF	TGTGCCAGCGAGTCATACAATGAGCAGTACTTC
.	few	TRBJ1-2	TRBV10-3	CAISEGTGIGYGYTF	TGTGCCATCAGTGAAGGGACCGGGATCGGCTATGGCTACACCTTC
.	.	TRBJ2-7	TRBV7-9	CASSFSGLVYEQYF	TGTGCCAGCAGCTTTTCGGGACTTGTTTACGAGCAGTACTTC
.	few	TRBJ2-1	TRBV12-3/TRBV12-4	CASSVSYRSSYNEQFF	TGTGCCAGCAGCGTCTCTTACAGGAGCTCCTACAATGAGCAGTTCTTC
TRBD2	few	TRBJ2-7	TRBV14	CASSQERSGTLLYEQYF	TGTGCCAGCAGCCAAGAAAGGAGCGGGACCCTCCTCTACGAGCAGTACTTC
.	.	TRBJ2-7	TRBV20-1	CSARRRFHEQYF	TGCAGTGCTAGGCGTAGATTCCACGAGCAGTACTTC
TRBD2	.	TRBJ2-3	TRBV12-3/TRBV12-4	CASSARGTSADTQYF	TGTGCCAGCAGTGCGCGGGGGACTAGCGCAGATACGCAGTATTTT
.	.	TRBJ1-5	TRBV20-1	CSASLPSQTQQHF	TGCAGTGCTAGCCTACCATCCCAGACTCAACAGCATTTT
TRBD1	.	TRBJ2-7	TRBV12-3/TRBV12-4	CASSRPGQANEQYF	TGTGCCAGCAGTCGTCCGGGACAGGCAAATGAGCAGTACTTC
.	.	TRBJ2-1	TRBV12-3/TRBV12-4	CASSVYLGNEQFF	TGTGCCAGCAGTGTGTACTTAGGGAATGAGCAGTTCTTC
TRBD1	.	TRBJ1-1	TRBV2	CAINRGSTEAFF	TGTGCCATTAACAGGGGTAGCACTGAAGCTTTCTTT
TRBD1	many	TRBJ2-7	TRBV29-1	CSVAPGTGISGEQYF	TGCAGCGTTGCCCCCGGGACAGGGATCTCTGGCGAGCAGTACTTC
TRBD2	.	TRBJ2-1	TRBV10-3	CAISDGGIGSGGNNEQFF	TGTGCCATCAGTGATGGGGGTATAGGTAGCGGGGGAAATAATGAGCAGTTCTTC
.	.	TRBJ2-7	TRBV15	CATSRPGTSYERYF	TGTGCCACCAGCAGACCCGGGACCTCCTACGAGCGGTACTTC
.	.	TRBJ2-7	TRBV7-2	CASSLTPDRRAYEQYF	TGTGCCAGCAGCCTCACACCGGACAGGAGGGCCTACGAGCAGTACTTC
.	many	TRBJ2-1	TRBV7-2	CASSLGISSYNEQFF	TGTGCCAGCAGCTTGGGCATTAGCTCCTACAATGAGCAGTTCTTC
.	.	TRBJ1-2	TRBV3-1	CASSQDTQVGIYGYTF	TGTGCCAGCAGCCAGGATACTCAGGTGGGAATCTATGGCTACACCTTC
.	.	TRBJ2-1	TRBV20-1	CSAVRESSDEQFF	TGCAGTGCTGTTCGGGAGTCCAGCGATGAGCAGTTCTTC
.	.	TRBJ2-7	TRBV6-5	CASSYPTPPGYEQYF	TGTGCCAGCAGTTACCCGACACCCCCGGGATACGAGCAGTACTTC
TRBD1	.	TRBJ1-2	TRBV27	CASSCNAGGNYGYTF	TGTGCCAGCAGTTGTAATGCAGGGGGTAACTATGGCTACACCTTC
.	.	TRBJ2-6	TRBV9	CASSGRLSSGANVLTF	TGTGCCAGCAGCGGAAGGTTAAGCTCTGGGGCCAACGTCCTGACTTTC
.	few	TRBJ2-1	TRBV20-1	CSASTKASRSNEQFF	TGCAGTGCTAGTACGAAGGCCTCCCGCTCCAATGAGCAGTTCTTC
.	.	TRBJ2-5	TRBV10-3	CAISEYGEPAVEQYF	TGTGCCATCAGTGAGTACGGGGAGCCGGCGGTAGAGCAGTACTTC
.	many	TRBJ2-1	TRBV4-2	CASSPSRDNEQFF	TGTGCCAGCAGCCCCTCGCGAGACAATGAGCAGTTCTTC
.	.	TRBJ1-1	TRBV7-9	CASSLSSQGLGAFF	TGTGCCAGCAGCTTATCGAGCCAGGGCCTAGGGGCTTTCTTT
TRBD2	few	TRBJ2-1	TRBV29-1	CSVVWLAGDEQFF	TGCAGCGTTGTGTGGCTAGCGGGAGATGAGCAGTTCTTC
.	few	TRBJ2-2	TRBV12-3/TRBV12-4	CASSLLAVPGELFF	TGTGCCAGCAGTTTACTGGCTGTCCCTGGGGAGCTGTTTTTT
TRBD2	.	TRBJ2-7	TRBV10-3	CAISEGLASYEQYF	TGTGCCATCAGTGAGGGACTAGCGAGTTACGAGCAGTACTTC